Sequencing of this TCR beta chain was carried out in a study of CD8+CD57+ T cells in acquired aplastic anemia (dated by TCRdb to 2017 to 2018). With respect to the entire study: On average, sorted CD4+ and CD8+ cells yielded approximately 3 ug of extracted DNA, with a range of roughly 0.19 to 27.4 ug. CD8+CD57+ expansion was defined as a frequency above the mean frequency observed in healthy subjects.

General conclusions and limits of the study: No significant difference in CD8+ Simpson's diversity was found between patients and healthy controls (P=0.060). Some 30 CD8+ CDR3 sequences were shared between patients and controls but appeared highly expressed in patients and within their immunodominant clones.

Patients chosen for sequencing had shown expansion of CD8+CD57+ cells by flow cytometry. Every patient had severe acquired aplastic anemia, diagnosed using the International Study of Aplastic Anemia and Agranulocytosis and Camitta criteria. Patients had received no therapy at the time of blood sampling. TCR repertoires of sorted CD4+ and CD8+ blood T cells from severe aplastic anemia patients and healthy subjects were deep-sequenced in the study. Patients were enrolled under clinicaltrials.gov protocols 00001620, 01623167, 00001397, 00071045, 00081523 and 00961064 in the USA. Ficoll-Paque density gradient centrifugation was used to isolate peripheral blood mononuclear cells. Before DNA extraction, CD4+ and CD8+ T cells were sorted with FACS or magnetic beads. Genomic DNA served as template for TCR beta VDJ combination and CDR3 sequence profiling. An Illumina HiSeq 2000 was used for TCR repertoire sequencing. The authors' pipeline ran thus. Repertoires were assessed using TRBV/TRBJ rearrangement plots, CDR3 size and DJ length profiles, and Simpson's diversity index. The immunodominant clone was defined as the most abundant DNA sequence in deep sequencing data. CDR3 amino acid sequences were checked for sharing across subjects and were also compared against the VDJdb database and published repertoires. The public reads were quality trimmed at Q25 with fastp and then assembled into clones with MiXCR by TCRdb, keeping productive beta chains. Identical CDR3 proteins give one entry, which carries the most common genes and DNA. These V and J calls derive from TCRdb rather than the authors' analysis. In all, the sample holds fewer than 250,000 distinct CDR3 sequences, and 45% to 50% of those were seen once. 7.8% of the sample is held by the ten biggest clonotypes.

V and J are truncated by 0 bases and 1 base respectively, leaving an intervening sequence of 13 bases. Taken from cysteine to phenylalanine, the CDR3 has 16 residues. The CDR3 DNA has 48 bases and is translated from base 1. The germline V gene yields SGHRS for CDR1 and YFSETQ for CDR2. About this clonotype: Its antigen is unknown. It has no much larger one-base neighbor in the sample; base qualities were not kept.

The TCR originated in a human donor with aplastic anemia. Material for sequencing was sorted CD4+, CD8+, or CD8+CD57+ T cells (not recorded which) from PBMCs. Rearrangement joined TRBV5-1 to TRBJ2-5; the D gene lacks a confident call. Here is the DNA: TGCGCCAGCAGCTTGGGCAGCTCCCTCCTCCAAGAGACCCAGTACTTC. It is translated as CASSLGSSLLQETQYF.